This entry lists 19 T cell receptor beta chains sequenced from one sample in a study of early T cells in non-severe SARS-CoV-2 infection. TCRdb re-called the 5' RACE reads through MiXCR, storing one row per CDR3 protein. Among some 62,000 distinct CDR3 sequences listed, less than 9.5% were seen once. The specimen comprised whole blood, sampled at baseline. These receptors originate from an adult who was a healthcare worker with PCR-confirmed SARS-CoV-2 infection or an uninfected control (not recorded which).

V usage is TRBV2 and J usage is TRBJ2-1; TRBD2 is a possible D gene (5 bases). There are 14 residues in the CDR3. Germline V lookup: CDR1 SNHLY, CDR2 FYNNEI. V was pared by 6 bases and J by 1 base, with 10 bases between. The CDR3, as DNA: TGTGCCAGCAGACTAGAAGGGTCCTACAATGAGCAGTTCTTC. This codes for CASRLEGSYNEQFF.

This clonotype has only a few counts. Its ends do not fully match the called genes, so a read error is possible. The chain recombines TRBV27 with TRBJ1-6; 8 bases map to TRBD1. The CDR3 covers 14 residues. CDR1 is MNHEY, CDR2 SMNVEV, per germline (reference sequence). The CDR3 here is CASSLLDRDSPLHF. The CDR3 DNA is TGTGCCAGCAGTTTATTGGACAGGGATTCGCCCCTCCACTTT.

This clonotype was counted at least ten times. J is TRBJ2-2 and V is TRBV19, with TRBD1 matching 10 bases. The CDR3 contains 16 residues. Germline V gives CDR1 LNHDA, CDR2 SQIVND (reference sequence). J lost 6 bases, V lost 11 bases, and 15 bases had no gene match. The chain's CDR3 is CASQPPRGTGAGELFF. The CDR3 DNA follows: TGTGCCTCACAACCCCCCCGAGGGACAGGGGCCGGGGAGCTGTTTTTT.

At least ten counts were recorded for this clonotype. The gene calls are TRBV11-2 and TRBJ2-2, with D unresolved. Trimming took off 0 bases at V and 3 bases at J, with 8 bases between the two ends. The CDR3 extends over 15 amino acids. Looked up from germline, CDR1 is SGHAT and CDR2 is FQNNGV. The CDR3 is CASSLDPGYTGELFF. The CDR3 DNA reads TGTGCCAGCAGCTTAGATCCTGGGTACACCGGGGAGCTGTTTTTT. Full variable domain (rest looked up from reference TRBV11-2 and TRBJ2-2): EAGVAQSPRYKIIEKRQSVAFWCNPISGHATLYWYQQILGQGPKLLIQFQNNGVVDDSQLPKDRFSAERLKGVDSTLKIQPAKLEDSAVYLCASSLDPGYTGELFFGEGSRLTVL.

The rearrangement uses TRBV28 and TRBJ2-7; no definite D call. Per the germline V gene, CDR1 is MDHEN and CDR2 is SYDVKM. Trimming took 5 bases from V and 5 from J, leaving 16 bases between them. This CDR3 has 14 residues. The CDR3 sequence is CASSPPVSRDEQYF. The CDR3, as DNA: TGTGCCAGCAGTCCCCCAGTATCCAGAGACGAGCAGTACTTC.

The chain uses TRBV19 and TRBJ2-3, with D perhaps being TRBD1 or TRBD2 (6 bases each). The V and J ends lost 5 bases and 5 bases respectively, with 17 bases between them. Germline-derived CDR1 and CDR2 are LNHDA and SQIVND (reference sequence). This CDR3 spans 15 amino acids. CDR3: CASSRGGQSEDTQYF. The CDR3 region has the DNA TGTGCCAGTAGTCGAGGGGGGCAGTCTGAAGATACGCAGTATTTT.

This clonotype was seen more than once but under ten times. The chain employs TRBV7-8 and TRBJ1-2, with 9 nucleotides matching TRBD1. This CDR3 region has 13 residues. Trimming removed 5 bases from V and 4 bases from J; junction bases left unmatched: 2. Germline CDR1 and CDR2: SGHVS and FQNEAQ. CDR3 bases: TGTGCCAGCAGCCCGACAGGGGGCTATGGCTACACCTTC. Translation: CASSPTGGYGYTF.

In its sample, this clonotype was seen many times. The V gene is TRBV20-1, the J gene TRBJ1-5; D unresolved. V was pared by 4 bases and J by 0 bases, with 10 bases between. Germline V gene data show CDR1 as DFQATT and CDR2 as SNEGSKA (reference sequence). This CDR3 has 14 amino acids. CDR3 amino acids: CSAILDNSNQPQHF. The CDR3 region has the DNA TGCAGTGCTATCCTAGACAATAGCAATCAGCCCCAGCATTTT.

This clonotype has just a few counts. CDR3: CAWSVGSGTDTQYF. In nucleotides, the CDR3 is TGTGCCTGGAGTGTTGGTAGCGGCACAGATACGCAGTATTTT. This chain connects TRBV30 to TRBJ2-3; weak D call: TRBD2 (5 bases). Germline V gene sequence: CDR1 GTSNPN, CDR2 SVGIG (reference sequence). Trimming removed 0 bases from V and 1 base from J, with 8 bases in between. This CDR3 region has 14 residues.

This clonotype was seen a handful of times. The rearrangement joins TRBV7-9 to TRBJ2-7; D gene unclear. The V end was cut by 8 bases, the J end by 0 bases, with 11 bases between. The CDR3 loop spans 13 amino acids. CDR1 is SEHNR and CDR2 is FQNEAQ in the germline V gene (reference sequence). CDR3 nucleotides: TGTGCCAGCGTCCGGCCGAGCTCCTACGAGCAGTACTTC. The encoded protein is CASVRPSSYEQYF.

This clonotype has only a few counts. The chain combines TRBV5-1 with TRBJ2-5; a weak D match, TRBD1 (6 bases). This CDR3 has 13 residues. Trimming took off 1 base at V and 5 bases at J, with 9 bases between the two ends. Germline-derived CDR1 and CDR2 are SGHRS and YFSETQ. The CDR3 coding sequence is TGCGCCAGCAGCTTGACAGGGAAGGAGACCCAGTACTTC. It codes for CASSLTGKETQYF. Full variable domain (missing parts from reference TRBV5-1 and TRBJ2-5): KAGVTQTPRYLIKTRGQQVTLSCSPISGHRSVSWYQQTPGQGLQFLFEYFSETQRNKGNFPGRFSGRQFSNSRSEMNVSTLELGDSALYLCASSLTGKETQYFGPGTRLLVL.

This clonotype appeared a single time. This could be a read error, since a much larger clone is one nucleotide away. The chain couples TRBV6-2 or TRBV6-3 to TRBJ1-2; TRBD1 matches 12 bases. The CDR3 runs to 17 residues. The germline gives CDR1 MNHEY, CDR2 SVGEGT. The CDR3 DNA follows: TGTGCCAGCAGTTCCCCAGGGACAGGGGGCGACAGCTATGGCTGCACCTTC. As protein: CASSSPGTGGDSYGCTF.

In its sample, this clonotype was seen many times. The chain employs TRBV2 and TRBJ2-1; D gene unclear. Trimming removed 2 bases at V and 9 bases at J, with 17 bases between. CDR3 size: 15 residues. CDR1 is SNHLY and CDR2 is FYNNEI in the germline V gene. The CDR3 sequence: CASSERAALSIEQFF. The CDR3 coding sequence is TGTGCCAGCAGTGAAAGGGCCGCATTGTCGATTGAGCAGTTCTTC.

This clonotype was seen ten or more times. The V and J genes are TRBV13 and TRBJ2-1; D gene ambiguous. The CDR3 consists of 13 residues. Germline-derived CDR1 and CDR2 are PRHDT and FYEKMQ (reference sequence). Between the trimmed V and J ends, which lost 5 bases and 4 bases, there was a span of 9 bases. The CDR3 is CASSRAEYNEQFF. In nucleotides, the CDR3 is TGTGCCAGCAGCCGGGCAGAATACAATGAGCAGTTCTTC.

Here the CDR3 reads CASSNIPLDNEQFF. CDR3 DNA sequence: TGTGCCAGCAGTAATATCCCCCTGGATAATGAGCAGTTCTTC. The chain recombines TRBV7-3 with TRBJ2-1; D remains ambiguous. The length of the CDR3 is 14 residues. In germline, CDR1 is SGHTA, CDR2 FQGTGA. V lost 6 bases and J lost 7, with 16 bases in between.

The rearrangement joins TRBV5-1 to TRBJ2-5; TRBD1 agrees at 9 bases. With 4 bases clipped from V and 4 bases from J, the junction kept 11 bases outside the gene matches. Germline V gives CDR1 SGHRS, CDR2 YFSETQ. The CDR3 is 16 amino acids. CDR3 coding DNA: TGCGCCAGCAGCACGGACGGGGACAGGGCAGGAGAGACCCAGTACTTC. Amino acids: CASSTDGDRAGETQYF.

This clonotype occurred a few times. The rearrangement joins TRBV20-1 to TRBJ1-1, with D possibly TRBD1 on 5 matching bases. V lost 7 bases and J 1 base, leaving 13 bases between the germline ends. Germline values: CDR1 DFQATT, CDR2 SNEGSKA (reference sequence). CDR3 length: 13 amino acids. CDR3 sequence (DNA): TGCAGTGTTAAACGGGGGAGGAACACTGAAGCTTTCTTT. It specifies CSVKRGRNTEAFF.

This chain links TRBV6-6 with TRBJ2-1; D remains ambiguous. Deletions cut 6 bases from V and 6 bases from J, with 12 bases between. This CDR3 contains 13 residues. Looked up from germline, CDR1 is MNHNY and CDR2 is SVGAGI (reference sequence). The CDR3 sequence: CASRTLDGNEQFF. The DNA for the CDR3 is TGTGCCAGCAGAACCTTGGACGGCAATGAGCAGTTCTTC.

This clonotype has ten or more counts. The chain joins TRBV19 to TRBJ1-5, with 7 positions matching TRBD1. Trimming removed 0 bases from V and 4 bases from J; junction bases left unmatched: 3. The CDR3 extends over 15 amino acids. Germline lookup yields CDR1 LNHDA and CDR2 SQIVND (reference sequence). The CDR3 sequence is CASSIDPRGNQPQHF. The CDR3 DNA sequence: TGTGCCAGTAGTATAGACCCCAGGGGGAATCAGCCCCAGCATTTT.